This paragraph reports one T cell receptor beta chain. Its cognate antigen is unknown. Sequencing was performed with immunoSEQ multiplex PCR; in TCRdb, only in-frame clones are kept and a portion is missing. Among tens of thousands of clones listed, approximately 90% were seen once. The data are from a study of OX40 agonist ivuxolimab in advanced cancers. About the study: Two patients with cutaneous melanoma and one with hepatocellular carcinoma, three in total, showed partial responses.

The study, taken as a whole, reports: Averaging showed that CD8+ T cells had more expanded clones than CD4+ did. Among the lowest peripheral clonal expansion occurred in 0.1-3.0 mg/kg partial responders.

Sequencing used CD4+ or CD8+ T cells sorted from blood, obtained in a trial of the OX40 agonist ivuxolimab. The TCR was taken from an adult with an advanced solid tumor such as melanoma, head and neck, liver or kidney cancer.

The CDR3 region has the DNA TGTGCCAGCAGCTTATCCGGGACAGGGGCGCTAAACGAGCAGTACTTC. It encodes CASSLSGTGALNEQYF. V gene TRBV11-3 combines with J gene TRBJ2-7, with 10 bases matching TRBD1. Germline lookup yields CDR1 SGHNT and CDR2 YENEEA. This CDR3 is 16 amino acids long. V shed 2 bases, J shed 5 bases, and the junction held 9 bases outside the gene matches.